The T cell receptor (beta chain) described here comes from a study of PD-L1 blockade in urothelial cancer. The wider study: Blood analysis was done at 3 weeks (second dose) and 6 weeks after treatment began.

CDR3 size: 15 residues. V lost 11 bases, J lost 2 bases, and 10 bases stayed unmatched. CDR1 is MNHEY and CDR2 is SVGAGI in the germline V gene. TCRdb's copy holds only in-frame clones and misses some; the assay was immunoSEQ multiplex PCR. Here the sample spans 35,000 to 50,000 clones, over 65% being singletons. The source of this sequence is a man in his 70s with urothelial cancer. The chain couples TRBV6-5 to TRBJ2-3; TRBD2 matches 10 bases. The sample consisted of PBMCs, taken around atezolizumab (anti-PD-L1) treatment. The CDR3 spells CAVGALAGVTDTQYF. The CDR3 DNA follows: TGTGCCGTGGGGGCTCTAGCGGGAGTCACAGATACGCAGTATTTT.